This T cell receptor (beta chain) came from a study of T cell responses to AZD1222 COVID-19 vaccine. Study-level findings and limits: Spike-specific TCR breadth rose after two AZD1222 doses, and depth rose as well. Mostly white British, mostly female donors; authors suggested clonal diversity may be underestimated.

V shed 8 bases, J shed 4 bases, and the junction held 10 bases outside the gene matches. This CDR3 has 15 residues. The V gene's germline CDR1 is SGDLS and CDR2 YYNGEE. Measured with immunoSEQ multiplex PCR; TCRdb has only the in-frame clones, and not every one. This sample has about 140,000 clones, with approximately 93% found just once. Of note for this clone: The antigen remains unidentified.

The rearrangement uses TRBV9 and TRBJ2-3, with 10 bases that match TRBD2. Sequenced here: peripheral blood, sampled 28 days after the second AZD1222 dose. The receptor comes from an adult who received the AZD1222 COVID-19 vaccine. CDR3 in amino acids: CASTPSGGAADTQYF. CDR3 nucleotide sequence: TGTGCCAGTACACCGAGCGGGGGGGCCGCAGATACGCAGTATTTT.